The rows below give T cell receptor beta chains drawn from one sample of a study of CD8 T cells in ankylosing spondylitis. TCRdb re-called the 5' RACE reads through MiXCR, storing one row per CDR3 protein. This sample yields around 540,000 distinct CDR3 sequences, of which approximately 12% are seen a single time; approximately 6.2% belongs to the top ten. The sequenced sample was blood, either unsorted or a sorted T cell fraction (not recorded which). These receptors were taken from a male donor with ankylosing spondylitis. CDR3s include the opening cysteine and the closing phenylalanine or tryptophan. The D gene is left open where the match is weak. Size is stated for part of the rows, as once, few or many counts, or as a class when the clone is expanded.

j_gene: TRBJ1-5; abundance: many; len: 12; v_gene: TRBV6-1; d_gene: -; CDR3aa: CASSGGGQPQHF; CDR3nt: TGTGCCAGCAGTGGGGGTGGCCAGCCCCAGCATTTT
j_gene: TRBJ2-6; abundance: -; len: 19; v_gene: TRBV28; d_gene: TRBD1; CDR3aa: CASSSNPGQGYSGANVLTF; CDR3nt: TGTGCCAGCAGTTCAAACCCGGGACAGGGATACTCTGGGGCCAACGTCCTGACTTTC
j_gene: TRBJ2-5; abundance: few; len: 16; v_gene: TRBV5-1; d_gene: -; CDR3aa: CASRPSRGSLQETQYF; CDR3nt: TGCGCCAGCCGCCCCTCTCGGGGGAGTTTACAAGAGACCCAGTACTTC
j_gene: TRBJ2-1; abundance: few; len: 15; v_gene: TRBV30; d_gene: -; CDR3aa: CAWERFSGVLNEQFF; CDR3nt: TGTGCCTGGGAACGATTCAGTGGGGTTCTTAATGAGCAGTTCTTC
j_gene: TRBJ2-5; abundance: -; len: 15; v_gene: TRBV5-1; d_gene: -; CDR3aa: CASSLWTSPKETQYF; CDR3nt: TGCGCCAGCAGCTTGTGGACATCTCCCAAGGAGACCCAGTACTTC
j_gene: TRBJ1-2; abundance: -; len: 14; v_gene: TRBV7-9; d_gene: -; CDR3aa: CASSPTGINYGYTF; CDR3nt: TGTGCCAGCAGCCCAACAGGGATTAACTATGGCTACACCTTC
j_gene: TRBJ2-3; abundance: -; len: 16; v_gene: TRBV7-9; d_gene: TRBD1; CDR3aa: CASSFGGTGWTDTQYF; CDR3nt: TGTGCCAGCAGCTTTGGCGGGACAGGATGGACAGATACGCAGTATTTT
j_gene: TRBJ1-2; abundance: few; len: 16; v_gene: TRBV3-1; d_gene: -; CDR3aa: CASSQDHRGADFGYTF; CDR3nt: TGTGCCAGCAGCCAAGATCATAGGGGCGCGGATTTCGGCTACACCTTC
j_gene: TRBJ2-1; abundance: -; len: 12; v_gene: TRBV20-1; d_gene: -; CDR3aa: CSASSDGDEQFF; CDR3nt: TGCAGTGCTTCGTCGGACGGGGATGAGCAGTTCTTC
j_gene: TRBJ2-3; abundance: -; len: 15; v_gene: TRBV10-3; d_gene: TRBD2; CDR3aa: CAISVGLADTDTQYF; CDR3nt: TGTGCCATCAGTGTGGGACTAGCGGACACAGATACGCAGTATTTT
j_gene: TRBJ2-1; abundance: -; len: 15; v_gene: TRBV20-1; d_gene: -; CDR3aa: CSAPIPGGRGNEQFF; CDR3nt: TGCAGTGCTCCGATACCCGGGGGGCGAGGCAATGAGCAGTTCTTC